This T cell receptor beta chain was sequenced for a study of shared clonotypes between healthy human individuals. Looking at the study overall: Serving as donors were a couple of women and three men, whose ages spanned 18 to 49.

The CDR3 is 15 amino acids. V gave up 3 bases and J gave up 2 bases, with 14 bases separating them. Germline V CDR1 and CDR2: SGHDT, YYEEEE. This clone has just one count. CD45RO-negative, CCR7-selected cells formed the naive CD8 fraction, which excluded terminally differentiated effector memory CD45RA+ cells. This table comes from immunoSEQ multiplex PCR, and its TCRdb copy is limited to in-frame clones, with some not included. The sample records some 2.1 million clones, roughly 94% being singletons. The V gene is TRBV5-6, the J gene TRBJ1-2; no reliable D call. Sequences were obtained from naive CD8+ T cells sorted from blood. This clonotype was obtained from a man aged 18-30 years in good health. CDR3 protein: CASSSEESGNYGYTF. The CDR3 DNA is TGTGCCAGCAGCTCCGAGGAATCGGGAAACTATGGCTACACCTTC. Complete variable domain (other parts from reference TRBV5-6 and TRBJ1-2): DAGVTQSPTHLIKTRGQQVTLRCSPKSGHDTVSWYQQALGQGPQFIFQYYEEEERQRGNFPDRFSGHQFPNYSSELNVNALLLGDSALYLCASSSEESGNYGYTFGSGTRLTVV.